Sequencing of this T cell receptor beta chain was carried out in a study of T-cell memory formation after mild COVID-19. General study points: The main location of contracting CD4+ clones was CM and EM, and that of contracting CD8+ clones was EMRA. Among clones contracting day 15 to 85, CD4/CD8 was balanced, whereas later expanders leaned CD4+. The pre-infection memory compartment contained some responding clones, suggesting cross-reactive memory joined.

With regard to this clonotype: Antigen unknown.

The CDR3 runs to 14 residues. CDR1 is MNHEY, CDR2 SVGAGI, per germline. Between the trimmed V and J ends, which lost 0 bases and 3 bases, there was a span of 7 bases. Employing constant-segment primers, 5'RACE generated TCR alpha and TCR beta cDNA libraries bearing sample barcodes and UMIs. TCRdb re-analysed the 5' RACE reads in MiXCR, keeping a single row per CDR3 protein. The sample records around 440,000 distinct CDR3 sequences, over 15% being singletons. The specimen sequenced was PBMCs or a T cell subset sorted from them (not recorded which). J is TRBJ2-3 and V is TRBV6-5; D unclear. The source is an adult woman who had mild COVID-19 (a few samples of this study predate the infection). Cell type and time point are not known. The CDR3 protein is CASSYSRPTDTQYF. The CDR3 coding sequence is TGTGCCAGCAGTTACTCGAGGCCAACAGATACGCAGTATTTT.